The 24 T cell receptor beta chains given below trace back to one sample, sequenced in a study. TCRdb re-derived calls from the RT-PCR reads in MiXCR, one entry per CDR3 protein. The sample lists more than 600,000 distinct CDR3 sequences; approximately 14% were seen once. What was sequenced was memory CD4+ T cells from blood. Every receptor here comes from a female donor in good health, serving as a healthy control.

This clonotype was recorded at least ten times. The genes are TRBV12-3 or TRBV12-4 and TRBJ1-1, with TRBD1 matching 10 bases. The CDR3 sequence is 17 residues long. Trimming cost V 6 bases and J 5 bases; bases outside gene matches: 15. CDR3 nucleotides: TGTGCCAGCAGCCCCGGGACAGGGGCCCCCGGGGGGACTGAAGCTTTCTTT. This encodes CASSPGTGAPGGTEAFF.

This clonotype was found a few times. This rearrangement joins TRBV6-1 to TRBJ2-3, with TRBD2 identical over 9 bases. The junction had 7 bases not matched to a gene; V was cut back by 7 bases and J by 5 bases. The CDR3 sequence is 14 residues long. Germline V CDR1 and CDR2: MNHNS, SASEGT. CDR3 bases: TGTGCCAGCAAACCGGGACTAGCAGAAGATACGCAGTATTTT. Translating gives CASKPGLAEDTQYF.

The chain is built from TRBV20-1 and TRBJ1-5, with D maybe TRBD1 (5 bases). The CDR3 extends over 14 amino acids. The V and J ends lost 7 bases and 0 bases respectively, with 13 bases between them. Germline CDR1 is DFQATT and CDR2 is SNEGSKA (reference sequence). The CDR3 reads CSVETANSNQPQHF. CDR3 nucleotides: TGCAGTGTTGAGACAGCTAATAGCAATCAGCCCCAGCATTTT.

The DNA of the CDR3 is TGTGCCAGCAGTTCCCCAGCCGGGACAGACCCGAACACTGAAGCTTTCTTT. Protein sequence: CASSSPAGTDPNTEAFF. This chain links TRBV27 with TRBJ1-1, with 7 bases fitting TRBD1. From germline, CDR1 is MNHEY and CDR2 SMNVEV (reference sequence). This CDR3 is built from 17 residues. Germline trimming cut 4 bases from V and 1 base from J; bases unmatched to any gene: 12.

In its sample, this clonotype was seen a few times. The V and J genes are TRBV6-1 and TRBJ2-7; D not resolved. This CDR3 region has 16 residues. Looked up from germline, CDR1 is MNHNS and CDR2 is SASEGT. V lost 7 bases, J lost 4 bases, and 23 bases lay in between. The CDR3 DNA follows: TGTGCCAGCAAAAGTGAATGGAGTAGGTACGGTTACGAGCAGTACTTC. Protein product: CASKSEWSRYGYEQYF.

The chain joins TRBV30 to TRBJ1-1; no clear D gene. Germline CDR1 and CDR2: GTSNPN and SVGIG (reference sequence). This CDR3 has 14 amino acids. With 5 bases removed from V and 8 bases from J, the gap between germline ends came to 21 bases. CDR3 protein: CAWRSGVPLSEAFF. The CDR3 bases are TGTGCCTGGCGTAGTGGGGTTCCTCTTTCAGAAGCTTTCTTT.

In this sample, this clonotype turned up many times. The CDR3 here is CASSQGLAGGSNEQFF. CDR3 nucleotides: TGTGCCAGCAGCCAAGGGCTCGCGGGAGGGTCAAATGAGCAGTTCTTC. The gene calls are TRBV4-2 and TRBJ2-1; TRBD2 matches 9 bases. The V and J ends lost 1 base and 7 bases, in that order; junction bases with no gene match: 8. The germline V gene encodes CDR1 LGHNA and CDR2 YNFKEQ. This CDR3 spans 16 amino acids.

V and J are TRBV6-5 and TRBJ1-4; 7 bases map to TRBD1. Trimming removed 5 bases from V and 5 bases from J; junction bases left unmatched: 8. In germline, CDR1 is MNHEY, CDR2 SVGAGI. The CDR3 has 15 residues. Here the CDR3 DNA reads TGTGCCAGCAGTGACTACAGGGGCGGCAATGAAAAACTGTTTTTT. It codes for CASSDYRGGNEKLFF.

The chain joins TRBV6-2 or TRBV6-3 to TRBJ1-2; possible D gene TRBD1, 5 bases. Deletions cut 5 bases from V and 4 bases from J, with 14 bases between. The CDR3 totals 14 residues. Germline CDR1 MNHEY, CDR2 SVGEGT. CDR3 amino acids: CASSRGAEGYGYTF. In DNA, the CDR3 is TGTGCCAGCAGTCGAGGGGCCGAGGGCTATGGCTACACCTTC.

The rearrangement joins TRBV11-2 to TRBJ1-5; weak D call: TRBD1 (6 bases). V was pared by 5 bases and J by 3 bases, with 11 bases between. In germline, CDR1 is SGHAT, CDR2 FQNNGV. There are 14 residues in the CDR3. In nucleotides, the CDR3 is TGTGCCAGCAGCCAGGACAGCTTCAATCAGCCCCAGCATTTT. It specifies CASSQDSFNQPQHF.

CDR3: CASGGLTLDTGELFF. CDR3 nucleotide sequence: TGTGCCAGCGGGGGGTTGACCCTTGACACCGGGGAGCTGTTTTTT. The chain combines TRBV28 with TRBJ2-2, with TRBD2 as a possible D gene (6 bases). This CDR3 is built from 15 residues. CDR1 and CDR2 from the germline V gene are MDHEN and SYDVKM. V shed 8 bases and J shed 3 bases, with 16 bases lying between them.

The V call is TRBV18, the J call TRBJ1-4; D possibly corresponds to TRBD1 (5 bases). The V gene's germline CDR1 is KGHSH and CDR2 LQKENI. Trimming pared 5 bases from V and 7 bases from J, leaving 11 bases between. The CDR3 has 13 amino acids. This chain's CDR3 is CASSRGGPEKLFF. The CDR3 DNA is TGTGCCAGCTCAAGGGGTGGTCCTGAAAAACTGTTTTTT.

This clonotype was detected many times. V usage is TRBV15 and J usage is TRBJ2-2, with D uncertain. There are 15 residues in the CDR3. V dropped 1 base and J dropped 3 bases, with 9 bases sitting between them. CDR1 is LNHNV and CDR2 is YYDKDF in the germline V gene (reference sequence). CDR3 sequence (DNA): TGTGCCACCAGCAGAGTGGTTGCTGACACCGGGGAGCTGTTTTTT. This sequence encodes CATSRVVADTGELFF.

This chain joins TRBV7-2 and TRBJ1-5, with D unclear. Looked up from germline, CDR1 is SGHTA and CDR2 is FQGNSA. Trimming removed 0 bases from V and 7 bases from J, with 7 bases in between. CDR3 length: 13 residues. CDR3 sequence reads: CASSLAQAQPQHF. The CDR3 coding sequence is TGTGCCAGCAGCTTAGCTCAGGCCCAGCCCCAGCATTTT.

This clonotype was counted at least ten times. The rearrangement links TRBV20-1 to TRBJ2-3; possibly TRBD2 for D (6 bases). The length of the CDR3 is 17 residues. CDR1 and CDR2 from the germline V gene are DFQATT and SNEGSKA (reference sequence). Trimming cost V 5 bases and J 1 base, with 22 bases left between them. CDR3 amino acids: CSAGPWSTREGTDTQYF. The CDR3 region has the DNA TGCAGTGCTGGACCTTGGAGTACAAGGGAGGGCACAGATACGCAGTATTTT.

This clonotype has a handful of counts. The genes are TRBV6-6 and TRBJ1-3; possible D gene TRBD1, 5 bases. Germline CDR1 and CDR2: MNHNY and SVGAGI (reference sequence). Trimming stripped 8 bases from V and 4 bases from J, with 15 bases between. The CDR3 totals 14 residues. DNA for the CDR3: TGTGCCAGCGGCCCCCCGACAGTCGGAAACACCATATATTTT. Amino acid sequence: CASGPPTVGNTIYF.

In DNA form, the CDR3 reads TGCAGTGCTGCAACTAGCGGGAGAACAGATACGCAGTATTTT. It is translated as CSAATSGRTDTQYF. This chain joins TRBV20-1 and TRBJ2-3, with 11 bases matching TRBD2. V was pared by 5 bases and J by 3 bases, with 4 bases of the junction left unmatched. The germline V gene encodes CDR1 DFQATT and CDR2 SNEGSKA (reference sequence). The CDR3 contains 14 residues.

This chain uses TRBV5-1 with TRBJ1-6, with TRBD1 as a possible D gene (6 bases). V was cut by 4 bases and J by 9 bases, with 14 bases left in between. The CDR3 totals 14 residues. Germline V gene sequence: CDR1 SGHRS, CDR2 YFSETQ. The CDR3 DNA reads TGCGCCAGCAGCCTCCTGCAGGGGTCTTCACCCCTCCACTTT. The encoded protein is CASSLLQGSSPLHF.

This clonotype was seen more than once but under ten times. The gene calls are TRBV20-1 and TRBJ1-3, with D unresolved. Trimming removed 0 bases from V and 3 bases from J, with 18 bases in between. The CDR3 consists of 17 residues. CDR1 and CDR2 from the germline V gene are DFQATT and SNEGSKA (reference sequence). The CDR3: CSARDRSRTVGGNTIYF. The DNA of the CDR3 is TGCAGTGCTAGAGATCGTAGCCGCACGGTGGGTGGAAACACCATATATTTT.

This clonotype has a handful of counts. J is TRBJ1-1 and V is TRBV20-1, with TRBD1 matching over 7 bases. The germline CDR1 and CDR2 sequences are DFQATT and SNEGSKA (reference sequence). CDR3 length: 12 residues. Trimming at V came to 5 bases and at J to 6 bases, leaving 6 bases not matched to a gene. The chain's CDR3 is CSASAGTAEAFF. CDR3 nucleotides: TGCAGTGCTTCAGCCGGGACAGCTGAAGCTTTCTTT.

J is TRBJ2-1 and V is TRBV20-1; 11 bases are shared with TRBD2. V was clipped by 6 bases and J by 7 bases; unmatched bases: 11. There are 15 residues in the CDR3. From germline, CDR1 is DFQATT and CDR2 SNEGSKA (reference sequence). In DNA form, the CDR3 reads TGCAGTGCCCCAGCCGGGACTAGCGGCGGTAATGAGCAGTTCTTC. It specifies CSAPAGTSGGNEQFF.

The chain employs TRBV6-6 and TRBJ1-1; no firm D call. The V and J ends lost 5 bases and 0 bases respectively, with 13 bases between them. From germline, CDR1 is MNHNY and CDR2 SVGAGI (reference sequence). This CDR3 is built from 15 residues. The CDR3 here is CASSTAGWMNTEAFF. CDR3 sequence (DNA): TGTGCCAGCAGTACCGCGGGGTGGATGAACACTGAAGCTTTCTTT.

The table lists this clonotype with many counts. The V and J genes are TRBV29-1 and TRBJ2-3; possibly TRBD1 for D (6 bases). Germline CDR1 and CDR2: SQVTM and ANQGSEA. V was pared by 6 bases and J by 2 bases, with 15 bases between. The length of the CDR3 is 14 residues. The CDR3 sequence: CSVLDRSPTDTQYF. As DNA, the CDR3 is TGCAGCGTCCTTGACAGGTCCCCCACAGATACGCAGTATTTT.

This clonotype was counted many times. The J gene is TRBJ2-7, the V gene TRBV20-1; D call uncertain. Germline CDR1 reads DFQATT; CDR2 reads SNEGSKA (reference sequence). The CDR3 spans 13 residues. The CDR3 DNA follows: TGCAGGGCGGATCCTACCGACTCTTACGAGCAGTACTTC. Its translation: CRADPTDSYEQYF.